This is a list of T cell receptor beta chains from one sample in a study of shared clonotypes between healthy human individuals. The data were produced by immunoSEQ multiplex PCR, yet TCRdb's version contains in-frame clones alone and is incomplete. This table holds millions of clones, 85% to 95% found once. The material sequenced was naive CD4+ T cells sorted from blood. These TCRs come from a man between 18 and 29 years old in good health. Both conserved end residues are part of each CDR3. Each record gives: D gene, J gene, V gene, clone size, CDR3 DNA, CDR3 protein. D genes are given only for firm matches. Not every row has a clone size; where given, it reads once, few, many or a size class.

>.|TRBJ1-1|TRBV2|.
TGTGCCAGCAGTGAGGAAATGAACACTGAAGCTTTCTTT
CASSEEMNTEAFF
>TRBD1|TRBJ1-6|TRBV5-4|many
TGTGCCAGCAGCGCGGACAGGGTGCTTTCACCCCTCCACTTT
CASSADRVLSPLHF
>.|TRBJ2-2|TRBV7-2|.
TGTGCCAGCAGCTTAGGTCTGATCGGGGAGCTGTTTTTT
CASSLGLIGELFF
>.|TRBJ1-6|TRBV7-2|.
TGTGCCAGCAGCCCGGATTGGGGTTCACCCCTCCACTTT
CASSPDWGSPLHF
>.|TRBJ2-1|TRBV6-6|.
TGTGCCAGCAGTTACATGACCCCGGATGAGCAGTTCTTC
CASSYMTPDEQFF
>TRBD2|TRBJ2-2|TRBV29-1|.
TGCAGCGTCGAGGGCGCGGGAGGGCGAACCGGGGAGCTGTTTTTT
CSVEGAGGRTGELFF
>TRBD2|TRBJ2-7|TRBV7-2|.
TGTGCCAGCAGCTTAGGGCGGGAGCGTGAGCAGTACTTC
CASSLGREREQYF
>.|TRBJ1-2|TRBV6-1|.
TGTGCCAGCAGTCCTACCCCCGGCGGCTACACCTTC
CASSPTPGGYTF
>.|TRBJ2-6|TRBV28|.
TGTGCCAGCAGTAACGCCGGCGGCTCCTCTGGGGCCAACGTCCTGACTTTC
CASSNAGGSSGANVLTF
>TRBD2|TRBJ2-3|TRBV27|once
TGTGCCAGCAGCGCTCTAGCGGGGAACACAGATACGCAGTATTTT
CASSALAGNTDTQYF
>.|TRBJ2-1|TRBV18|.
TGTGCCAGCTCACCACCTAGCGTATCCTACAATGAGCAGTTCTTC
CASSPPSVSYNEQFF
>TRBD1|TRBJ2-7|TRBV18|.
TGTGCCAGCTCACCAACCAACATCTACACAGGGGGCGTCGAGCAGTACTTC
CASSPTNIYTGGVEQYF
>TRBD1|TRBJ1-6|TRBV5-4|.
TGTGCCAGCAGCCCCCCTCGGTCAGGGGGCTATAATTCACCCCTCCACTTT
CASSPPRSGGYNSPLHF
>.|TRBJ1-4|TRBV2|.
TGTGCCAGCACGAGGACGGGGAATGAAAAACTGTTTTTT
CASTRTGNEKLFF
>.|TRBJ1-2|TRBV6-1|.
TGTGCCAGCAGTGAACGCCCGGGTGACAGCCTCTATGGCTACACCTTC
CASSERPGDSLYGYTF
>.|TRBJ1-1|TRBV25-1|.
TGTGCCAGCAGTTCCCCGGGGGGGACTGAAGCTTTCTTT
CASSSPGGTEAFF
>.|TRBJ1-1|TRBV2|.
TGTGCCAGCAGCCCTACATTTGCCGGACAGTCAAGTACTGAAGCTTTCTTT
CASSPTFAGQSSTEAFF
>.|TRBJ1-6|TRBV6-5|.
TGTGCCAGCAGTGAGCGGACCGGCAGGTCACCCCTCCACTTT
CASSERTGRSPLHF
>.|TRBJ1-2|TRBV28|.
TGTGCCAGCACCCTGGGGGGAGGGGTTAACTATGGCTACACCTTC
CASTLGGGVNYGYTF
>.|TRBJ1-4|TRBV5-1|.
TGCGCCAGCAGCCCGGACAGCGCAACTAATGAAAAACTGTTTTTT
CASSPDSATNEKLFF
>TRBD1|TRBJ1-2|TRBV6-6|.
TGTGCCAGCAGTTACTCCCCGGGACAGCTATCCTACACCTTC
CASSYSPGQLSYTF
>TRBD1|TRBJ2-3|TRBV6-1|.
TGTGCCAGCAGTGACTACAGGGGGCACACAGATACGCAGTATTTT
CASSDYRGHTDTQYF
>.|TRBJ2-1|TRBV19|.
TGTGCCAGTAGTTGGGGGGAACCCTACAATGAGCAGTTCTTC
CASSWGEPYNEQFF
>TRBD2|TRBJ2-3|TRBV11-3|.
TGTGCCAGCAGCCCAAGCGGGGAAGGTACGCAGTATTTT
CASSPSGEGTQYF
>.|TRBJ2-5|TRBV30|.
TGTGCCTTGGCGAAGGTTCAGGAGACCCAGTACTTC
CALAKVQETQYF
>.|TRBJ2-1|TRBV6-1|once
TGTGCCAGCAGTGAAGCGTGGTCTTCCAGCTCCTACAATGAGCAGTTCTTC
CASSEAWSSSSYNEQFF
>.|TRBJ2-1|TRBV7-8|.
TGTGCCAGCAGCTTAGCTAGCGGCCAGTACAATGAGCAGTTCTTC
CASSLASGQYNEQFF
>.|TRBJ1-3|TRBV6-1|.
TGTGCCAGCAGTGAAATGCCAAGCTCTGGAAACACCATATATTTT
CASSEMPSSGNTIYF
>TRBD1|TRBJ2-7|TRBV5-1|.
TGCGCCAGCAGCTCCGACAGGGGTAACTACGAGCAGTACTTC
CASSSDRGNYEQYF
>TRBD1|TRBJ2-5|TRBV27|.
TGTGCCAGCAGTTTCTGGGACAGAGTCCAAGAGACCCAGTACTTC
CASSFWDRVQETQYF
>.|TRBJ2-1|TRBV7-8|.
TGTGCCAGCAGCGTGGTGGGGGGAAAATACAATGAGCAGTTCTTC
CASSVVGGKYNEQFF
>TRBD1|TRBJ1-1|TRBV7-6|.
TGTGCCAGCAGCCTAGGACAGGGGGCCATAGCGACTGAAGCTTTCTTT
CASSLGQGAIATEAFF
>.|TRBJ1-2|TRBV19|.
TGTGCCAGTAGTTCGCCCTCCCCTTCAGCATGGTATGGCTACACCTTC
CASSSPSPSAWYGYTF
>.|TRBJ1-1|TRBV5-4|.
TGTGCCAGCAGCTTGAGACAGAACACTGAAGCTTTCTTT
CASSLRQNTEAFF
>.|TRBJ2-5|TRBV7-2|.
TGTGCCAGCAGCTTAAATGGATTGACCCAGTACTTC
CASSLNGLTQYF
>.|TRBJ2-6|TRBV9|once
TGTGCCAGCAGCGTGGGCTCTGGGGCCAACGTCCTGACTTTC
CASSVGSGANVLTF
>TRBD2|TRBJ2-5|TRBV7-2|.
TGTGCCAGCAGCTTTGGCCGAGCTAGCGGGAGTTCTAGGGAGACCCAGTACTTC
CASSFGRASGSSRETQYF
>.|TRBJ1-1|TRBV2|once
TGTGCCAGCACTAGACTGTTTGAGGGAGCTTTCTTT
CASTRLFEGAFF
>TRBD1|TRBJ2-2|TRBV28|.
TGTGCCAGCAGCCCCGGGACAGTAAACACCGGGGAGCTGTTTTTT
CASSPGTVNTGELFF
>TRBD1|TRBJ1-2|TRBV7-9|.
TGTGCCAGCGGGACAGGGCCGGCGATTAACTATGGCTACACCTTC
CASGTGPAINYGYTF
>.|TRBJ1-5|TRBV27|.
TGTGCCAGCAGTCCCACCGGTCGGGGGTCTTATAGCAATCAGCCCCAGCATTTT
CASSPTGRGSYSNQPQHF
>.|TRBJ1-1|TRBV6-1|.
TGTGCCAGCAGTGGGGGGATCAGCACTACCTCCCTCGCTTTCTTT
CASSGGISTTSLAFF
>TRBD2|TRBJ2-1|TRBV11-3|.
TGTGCCAGCAGCTCCCCCGGGACTAGGAGCATGCATGAGCAGTTCTTC
CASSSPGTRSMHEQFF
>.|TRBJ1-4|TRBV29-1|.
TGCAGCGTGAGAAGGCCGGCTAATGAAAAACTGTTTTTT
CSVRRPANEKLFF
>.|TRBJ1-6|TRBV10-3|few
TGTGCCATCAGTGAACAGACCTATAATTCACCCCTCCACTTT
CAISEQTYNSPLHF